This T cell receptor (beta chain) comes out of a study of blood T cell repertoires in COVID-19. At the level of the study: In each case, the material was cDNA or gDNA derived from T cells, B-cell-depleted T cells, or PBMCs.

With V trimmed by 0 bases and J by 5 bases, 7 bases remained unmatched. The CDR3 extends over 15 amino acids. Germline assignment: CDR1 SGDLS and CDR2 YYNGEE. Profiled with immunoSEQ multiplex PCR; TCRdb holds only in-frame clones, not every one. The sample lists some 110,000 clones, roughly 84% occurring once. The sample taken for sequencing was peripheral blood. This TCR came from a middle-aged man with acute or convalescent COVID-19. The rearrangement links TRBV9 to TRBJ1-1, with 7 bases lining up with TRBD1. The chain's CDR3 is CASSVDEGAQTEAFF. In DNA, the CDR3 is TGTGCCAGCAGCGTAGATGAGGGGGCGCAGACTGAAGCTTTCTTT.